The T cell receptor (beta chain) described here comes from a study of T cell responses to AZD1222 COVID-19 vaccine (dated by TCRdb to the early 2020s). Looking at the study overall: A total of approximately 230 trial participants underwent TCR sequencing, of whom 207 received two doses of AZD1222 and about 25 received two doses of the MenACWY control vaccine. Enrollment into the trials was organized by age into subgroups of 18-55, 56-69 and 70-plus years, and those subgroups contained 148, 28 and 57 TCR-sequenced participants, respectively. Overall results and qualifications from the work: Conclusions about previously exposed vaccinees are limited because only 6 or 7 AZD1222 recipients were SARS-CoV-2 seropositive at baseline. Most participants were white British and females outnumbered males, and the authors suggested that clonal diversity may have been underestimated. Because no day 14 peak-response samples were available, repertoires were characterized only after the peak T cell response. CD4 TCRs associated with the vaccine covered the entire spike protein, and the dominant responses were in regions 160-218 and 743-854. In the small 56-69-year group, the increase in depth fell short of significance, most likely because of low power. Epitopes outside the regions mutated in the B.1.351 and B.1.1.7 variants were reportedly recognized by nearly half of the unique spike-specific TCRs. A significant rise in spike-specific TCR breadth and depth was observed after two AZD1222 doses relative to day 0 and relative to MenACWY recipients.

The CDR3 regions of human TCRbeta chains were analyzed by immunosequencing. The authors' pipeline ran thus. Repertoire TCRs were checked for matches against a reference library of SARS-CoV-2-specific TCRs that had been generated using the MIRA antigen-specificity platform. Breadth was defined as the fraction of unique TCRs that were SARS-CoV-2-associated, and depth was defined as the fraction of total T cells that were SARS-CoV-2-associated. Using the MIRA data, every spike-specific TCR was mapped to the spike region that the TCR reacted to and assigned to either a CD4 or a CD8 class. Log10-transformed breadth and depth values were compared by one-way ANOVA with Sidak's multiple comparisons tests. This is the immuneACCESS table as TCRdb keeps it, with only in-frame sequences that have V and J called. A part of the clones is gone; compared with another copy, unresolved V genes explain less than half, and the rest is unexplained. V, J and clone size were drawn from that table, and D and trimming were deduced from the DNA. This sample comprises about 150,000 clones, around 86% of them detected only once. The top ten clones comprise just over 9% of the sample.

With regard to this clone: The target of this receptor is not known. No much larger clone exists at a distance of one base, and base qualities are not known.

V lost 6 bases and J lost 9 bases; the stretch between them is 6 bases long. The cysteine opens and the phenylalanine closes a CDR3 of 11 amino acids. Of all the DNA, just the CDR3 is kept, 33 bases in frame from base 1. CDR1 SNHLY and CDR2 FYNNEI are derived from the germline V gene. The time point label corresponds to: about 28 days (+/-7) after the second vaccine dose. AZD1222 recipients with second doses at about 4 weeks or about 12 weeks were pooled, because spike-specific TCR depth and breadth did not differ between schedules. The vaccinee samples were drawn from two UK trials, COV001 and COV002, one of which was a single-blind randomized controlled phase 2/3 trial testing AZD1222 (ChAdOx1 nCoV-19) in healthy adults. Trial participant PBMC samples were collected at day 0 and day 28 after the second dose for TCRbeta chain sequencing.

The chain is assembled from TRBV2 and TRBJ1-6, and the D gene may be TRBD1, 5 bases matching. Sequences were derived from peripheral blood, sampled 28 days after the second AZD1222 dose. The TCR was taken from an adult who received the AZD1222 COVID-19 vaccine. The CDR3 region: CASRTVSPLHF. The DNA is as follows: TGTGCCAGCAGGACAGTTTCACCCCTCCACTTT.